This T cell receptor (beta chain) came from a study of T cell changes during pregnancy in multiple sclerosis (dated by TCRdb to the late 2010s). Broadly, across the study: Changes in the T cell repertoire over the course of pregnancy were examined in this study in women with multiple sclerosis.

The CDR3, from cysteine to phenylalanine, totals 15 residues. The entry retains the CDR3 DNA only, 45 bases that are in frame from base 1. V is cut by 6 bases and J by 0 bases, and the space between the germline ends is 14 bases. Reading the germline V gene (reference sequence) gives CDR1 SEHNR and CDR2 FQNEAQ. Remarks on this clone: Its antigen remains unidentified. No base-level quality is on record; no much larger clone is a single base apart.

The library was made by the immunoSEQ multiplex PCR assay. The table was pulled from immuneACCESS by TCRdb, which kept in-frame rearrangements only. Such tables lose some clones; where checked, under half of the loss comes from unresolved V genes, and the rest has no known cause. The sample table holds 37,000 or so clones, of which 88% were seen once. Of the sample, more than 1% falls within the top ten clones. Recombination linked TRBV7-9 to TRBJ1-1, with no reliable assignment of the D segment. This clonotype was obtained from a female donor with multiple sclerosis, enrolled in a pregnancy study. The sample was CD4+ T cells from peripheral blood mononuclear cells, taken before pregnancy. The DNA sequence is as follows: TGTGCCAGCAGGGATATACAGCTCATGAACACTGAAGCTTTCTTT. It encodes CASRDIQLMNTEAFF.